Below, 13 T cell receptor beta chains from the same sample are listed, as sequenced in a study of T cell repertoires in cytomegalovirus infection. TCRdb reanalysed the reads using MiXCR and keeps one entry per CDR3 protein. This table has about 260,000 distinct CDR3 sequences, around 13% appearing once. Sequencing input: PBMCs. All receptors come from a human donor in good health (CMV status not recorded). Some clones in this sample may be carry-over from other donors' samples.

The chain is built from TRBV20-1 and TRBJ1-1, with 7 bases that match TRBD1. CDR1 is DFQATT and CDR2 is SNEGSKA in the germline V gene (reference sequence). The CDR3 loop spans 16 amino acids. The junction had 13 bases not matched to a gene; V was cut back by 5 bases and J by 1 base. CDR3 amino acids: CSAGTLGGQENTEAFF. CDR3 coding DNA: TGCAGTGCTGGAACTTTAGGCGGACAGGAGAACACTGAAGCTTTCTTT.

The CDR3 loop is CSARAAGGAYNEQFF. DNA of the CDR3: TGCAGTGCTAGAGCAGCAGGGGGGGCTTACAATGAGCAGTTCTTC. The V and J genes are TRBV20-1 and TRBJ2-1; D tentatively fits TRBD1 or TRBD2 (7 bases each). Germline-derived CDR1 and CDR2 are DFQATT and SNEGSKA (reference sequence). Trimming removed 1 base at V and 4 bases at J, with 14 bases between. CDR3 size: 15 residues.

The chain has TRBV12-3 or TRBV12-4 and TRBJ1-5; the D is unclear. CDR3 length equals 14 residues. V lost 4 bases, J lost 2 bases, and 9 bases lay in between. The chain's CDR3 is CASSSLMGNQPQHF. CDR3 DNA: TGTGCCAGCAGTTCCCTGATGGGCAATCAGCCCCAGCATTTT.

This clonotype was seen at least ten times. The rearrangement uses TRBV28 and TRBJ1-1; TRBD1 agrees at 7 bases. Trimming cost V 5 bases and J 3 bases; bases outside gene matches: 9. Germline V gives CDR1 MDHEN, CDR2 SYDVKM. The CDR3 totals 15 residues. CDR3 loop: CASSPSGTDYTEAFF. The CDR3 DNA is TGTGCCAGCAGTCCCTCCGGGACAGACTACACTGAAGCTTTCTTT.

The CDR3 DNA sequence: TGTGCCATCAGTCCCCCCGGCAATTCACCCCTCCACTTT. As protein: CAISPPGNSPLHF. The chain employs TRBV10-3 and TRBJ1-6; D uncertain. V was shortened by 5 bases and J by 7 bases, with 9 bases between the two germline ends. Germline V lookup: CDR1 ENHRY, CDR2 SYGVKD. This CDR3 region has 13 residues.

This clonotype was detected a few times. The chain has TRBV19 and TRBJ2-2; D is possibly TRBD1 (6 bases). CDR3 length: 10 amino acids. Trimming left V 9 bases short and J 8 bases short, with 7 bases between. Germline assignment: CDR1 LNHDA and CDR2 SQIVND (reference sequence). CDR3 sequence: CASQGGELFF. The CDR3 DNA is TGTGCCAGCCAGGGGGGGGAGCTGTTTTTT. The full variable domain, in which reference TRBV19 and TRBJ2-2 provide the parts outside the CDR3, is DGGITQSPKYLFRKEGQNVTLSCEQNLNHDAMYWYRQDPGQGLRLIYYSQIVNDFQKGDIAEGYSVSREKKESFPLTVTSAQKNPTAFYLCASQGGELFFGEGSRLTVL.

This clonotype was observed at least ten times. This chain joins TRBV7-9 and TRBJ1-1; 9 bases are a match to TRBD1. Looked up from germline, CDR1 is SEHNR and CDR2 is FQNEAQ (reference sequence). With V trimmed by 0 bases and J by 5 bases, 1 base remained unmatched. This CDR3 comprises 14 residues. CDR3 sequence reads: CASSLAGQGTEAFF. DNA of the CDR3: TGTGCCAGCAGCTTAGCAGGACAGGGGACTGAAGCTTTCTTT. The full variable domain, its missing parts supplied by reference TRBV7-9 and TRBJ1-1, is DTGVSQNPRHKITKRGQNVTFRCDPISEHNRLYWYRQTLGQGPEFLTYFQNEAQLEKSRLLSDRFSAERPKGSFSTLEIQRTEQGDSAMYLCASSLAGQGTEAFFGQGTRLTVV.

This clonotype turned up a few times. V and J are TRBV20-1 and TRBJ2-4; D ambiguous. The CDR3 sequence is 13 residues long. Between the trimmed V and J ends, which lost 0 bases and 9 bases, there was a span of 12 bases. CDR1 is DFQATT, CDR2 SNEGSKA, per germline (reference sequence). CDR3 DNA sequence: TGCAGTGCTAGAGATCCTGCCTCTACCATTCAGTACTTC. It encodes CSARDPASTIQYF.

This clonotype has ten or more counts. This chain joins TRBV5-1 and TRBJ1-2; 7 bases align to TRBD1. V was pared by 4 bases and J by 11 bases, with 14 bases of the junction left unmatched. CDR3 length equals 14 residues. The germline gives CDR1 SGHRS, CDR2 YFSETQ. The CDR3 DNA reads TGCGCCAGCAGCCCGGACAGGAACAAGTCACTTTACACCTTC. Translated: CASSPDRNKSLYTF.

V and J are TRBV6-5 and TRBJ2-7; maybe TRBD2 (6 bases). This CDR3 contains 15 residues. V lost 6 bases and J 6 bases, leaving 21 bases between the germline ends. Germline lookup yields CDR1 MNHEY and CDR2 SVGAGI. CDR3 in DNA: TGTGCCAGCAGAACTGGGTTTACGGGAGAGACCGAGCAGTACTTC. Its translation: CASRTGFTGETEQYF.

This clonotype was seen many times. The chain has TRBV7-9 and TRBJ2-7; D may be TRBD2 (6 bases). The CDR3 covers 16 residues. Germline V CDR1 and CDR2: SEHNR, FQNEAQ (reference sequence). Trimming left V 0 bases short and J 2 bases short, with 14 bases between. The CDR3 bases are TGTGCCAGCAGCTTAGCGGAGGGAAGAAAAGCCTACGAGCAGTACTTC. Amino acids: CASSLAEGRKAYEQYF.

To note about this clonotype: This clone may be a read error of a much larger clone one base away. The J gene is TRBJ2-5, the V gene TRBV28, with TRBD2 identical over 9 bases. Judging by the DNA end, TRBJ2-1 fits better; the J call may be wrong. This CDR3 spans 15 amino acids. Germline V lookup: CDR1 MDHEN, CDR2 SYDVKM. CDR3 sequence reads: CASSSAGGVRETQFF. The CDR3 DNA is TGTGCCAGCAGTTCCGCGGGAGGGGTGAGGGAGACCCAGTTCTTC.

There are many counts of this clonotype. The genes are TRBV4-3 and TRBJ2-3, with D perhaps being TRBD1 or TRBD2 (5 bases each). The V end was cut by 0 bases, the J end by 2 bases, with 12 bases between. The CDR3 extends over 16 amino acids. The germline CDR1 and CDR2 sequences are LGHNA and YSLEER. The DNA for the CDR3 is TGCGCCAGCAGCCAAGAATACGGGGCCTACACAGATACGCAGTATTTT. This gives the protein CASSQEYGAYTDTQYF.